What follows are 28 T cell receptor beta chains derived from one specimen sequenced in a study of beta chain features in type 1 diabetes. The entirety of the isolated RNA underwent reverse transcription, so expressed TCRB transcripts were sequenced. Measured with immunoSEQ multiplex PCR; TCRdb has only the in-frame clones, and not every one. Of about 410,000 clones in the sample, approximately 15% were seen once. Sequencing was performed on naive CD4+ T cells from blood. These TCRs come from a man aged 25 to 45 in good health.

The CDR3 bases are TGTGCCAGCAGTGAACCCCGCCGGAGGACTTTCGAGCAGTACGTC. Translating it yields CASSEPRRRTFEQYV. J is TRBJ2-7 and V is TRBV6-1; possibly TRBD2 for D (5 bases). This CDR3 region has 15 residues. V was clipped by 2 bases and J by 6 bases, with 17 bases between them. The germline CDR1 and CDR2 sequences are MNHNS and SASEGT.

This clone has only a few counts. Here the CDR3 DNA reads TGTGCCAGCATTCGGGACACTGAAGCTTTCTTT. This encodes CASIRDTEAFF. This sequence joins TRBV6-5 and TRBJ1-1; no definite D call. Deletions cut 7 bases from V and 3 bases from J, with 6 bases between. Looked up from germline, CDR1 is MNHEY and CDR2 is SVGAGI. The CDR3 spans 11 residues.

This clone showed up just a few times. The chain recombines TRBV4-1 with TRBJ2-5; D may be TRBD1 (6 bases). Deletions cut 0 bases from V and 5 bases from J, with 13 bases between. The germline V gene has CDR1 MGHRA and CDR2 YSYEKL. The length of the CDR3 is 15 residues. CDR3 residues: CASSQDRGKGETQYF. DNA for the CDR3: TGCGCCAGCAGCCAAGACAGGGGCAAAGGGGAGACCCAGTACTTC.

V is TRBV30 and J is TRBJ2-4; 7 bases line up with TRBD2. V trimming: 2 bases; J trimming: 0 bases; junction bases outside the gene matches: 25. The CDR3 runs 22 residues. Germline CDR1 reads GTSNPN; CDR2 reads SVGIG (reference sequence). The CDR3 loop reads CAWSPKPSGASHRALAKNIQYF. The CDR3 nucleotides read TGTGCCTGGAGTCCAAAGCCAAGCGGGGCCAGCCATCGGGCCTTAGCCAAAAACATTCAGTACTTC.

CDR3 loop: CASSHQTAMEQFF. CDR3 DNA sequence: TGCGCCAGCAGCCACCAGACAGCAATGGAGCAGTTCTTC. The chain employs TRBV4-3 and TRBJ2-1, with a possible D match to TRBD1 (5 bases). Germline V lookup: CDR1 LGHNA, CDR2 YSLEER. The V end was cut by 3 bases, the J end by 10 bases, with 13 bases between. The CDR3 loop spans 13 amino acids.

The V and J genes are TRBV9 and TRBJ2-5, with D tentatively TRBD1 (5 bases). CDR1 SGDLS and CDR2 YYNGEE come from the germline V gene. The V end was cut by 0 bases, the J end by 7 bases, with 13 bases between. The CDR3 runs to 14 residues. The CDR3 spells CASSVGLDMGTQYF. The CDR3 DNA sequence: TGTGCCAGCAGCGTAGGCCTGGACATGGGGACCCAGTACTTC.

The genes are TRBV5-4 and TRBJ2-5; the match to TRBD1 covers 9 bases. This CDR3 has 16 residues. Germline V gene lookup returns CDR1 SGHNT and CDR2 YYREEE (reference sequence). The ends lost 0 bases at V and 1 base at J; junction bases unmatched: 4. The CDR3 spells CASSLGDRGFQETQYF. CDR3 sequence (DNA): TGTGCCAGCAGCTTGGGTGACAGGGGGTTCCAAGAGACCCAGTACTTC.

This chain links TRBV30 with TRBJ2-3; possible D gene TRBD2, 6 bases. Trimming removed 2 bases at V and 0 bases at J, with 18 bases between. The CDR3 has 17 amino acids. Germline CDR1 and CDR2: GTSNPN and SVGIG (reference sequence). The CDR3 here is CAWSSAGTHSSTDTQYF. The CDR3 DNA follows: TGTGCCTGGAGTAGCGCTGGGACTCACTCTAGCACAGATACGCAGTATTTT.

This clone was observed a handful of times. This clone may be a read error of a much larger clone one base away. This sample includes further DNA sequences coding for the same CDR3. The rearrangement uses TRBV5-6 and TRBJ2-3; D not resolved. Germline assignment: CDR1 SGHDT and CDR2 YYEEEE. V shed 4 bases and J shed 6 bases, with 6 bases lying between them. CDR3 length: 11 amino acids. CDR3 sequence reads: CASSLGDTQYF. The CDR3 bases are TGTGCCAGCAGCCTAGGGGATACGCAGTATTTT.

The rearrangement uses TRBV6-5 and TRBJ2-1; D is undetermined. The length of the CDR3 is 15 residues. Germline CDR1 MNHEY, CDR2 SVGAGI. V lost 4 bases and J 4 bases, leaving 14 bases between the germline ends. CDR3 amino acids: CASSSPRSGYNEQFF. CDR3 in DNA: TGTGCCAGCAGTTCGCCGAGGTCAGGATACAATGAGCAGTTCTTC.

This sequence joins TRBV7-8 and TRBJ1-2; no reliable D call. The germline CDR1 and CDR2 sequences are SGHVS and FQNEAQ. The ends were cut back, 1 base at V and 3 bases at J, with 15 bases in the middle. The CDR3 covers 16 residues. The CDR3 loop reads CASSLVRNPTYYGYTF. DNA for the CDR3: TGTGCCAGCAGCTTAGTAAGGAACCCGACTTACTATGGCTACACCTTC.

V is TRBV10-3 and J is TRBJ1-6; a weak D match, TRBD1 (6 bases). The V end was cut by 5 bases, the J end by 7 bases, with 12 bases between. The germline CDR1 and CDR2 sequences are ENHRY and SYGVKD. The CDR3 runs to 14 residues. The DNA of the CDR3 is TGTGCCATCAGTATCGACAGGTCAAATTCACCCCTCCACTTT. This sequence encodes CAISIDRSNSPLHF.

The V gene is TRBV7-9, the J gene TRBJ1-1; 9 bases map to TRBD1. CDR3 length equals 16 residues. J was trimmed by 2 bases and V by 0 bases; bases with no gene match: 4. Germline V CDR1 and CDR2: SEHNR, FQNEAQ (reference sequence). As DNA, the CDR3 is TGTGCCAGCAGCTTAGCCCCGGGACAGGGAAACACTGAAGCTTTCTTT. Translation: CASSLAPGQGNTEAFF.

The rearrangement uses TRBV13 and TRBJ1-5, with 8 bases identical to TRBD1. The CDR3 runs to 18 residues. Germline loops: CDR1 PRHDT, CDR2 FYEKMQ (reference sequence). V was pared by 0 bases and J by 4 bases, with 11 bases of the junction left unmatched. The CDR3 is CASSLGLGKDRDNQPQHF. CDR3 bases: TGTGCCAGCAGCTTAGGCCTAGGTAAGGACAGGGATAATCAGCCCCAGCATTTT. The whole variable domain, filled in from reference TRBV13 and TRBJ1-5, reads AAGVIQSPRHLIKEKRETATLKCYPIPRHDTVYWYQQGPGQDPQFLISFYEKMQSDKGSIPDRFSAQQFSDYHSELNMSSLELGDSALYFCASSLGLGKDRDNQPQHFGDGTRLSIL.

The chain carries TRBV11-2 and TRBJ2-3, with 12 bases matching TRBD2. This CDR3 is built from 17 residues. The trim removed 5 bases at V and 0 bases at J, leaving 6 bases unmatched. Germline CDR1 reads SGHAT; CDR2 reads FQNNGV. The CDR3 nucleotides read TGTGCCAGCAGCACCAGACTAGCGGGGGCCAGCACAGATACGCAGTATTTT. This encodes CASSTRLAGASTDTQYF.

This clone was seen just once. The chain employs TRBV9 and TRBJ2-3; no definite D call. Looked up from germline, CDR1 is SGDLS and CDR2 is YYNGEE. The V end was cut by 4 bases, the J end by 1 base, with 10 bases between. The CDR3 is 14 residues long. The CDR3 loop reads CASSPSPGTDTQYF. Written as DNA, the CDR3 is TGTGCCAGCAGCCCATCCCCTGGCACAGATACGCAGTATTTT.

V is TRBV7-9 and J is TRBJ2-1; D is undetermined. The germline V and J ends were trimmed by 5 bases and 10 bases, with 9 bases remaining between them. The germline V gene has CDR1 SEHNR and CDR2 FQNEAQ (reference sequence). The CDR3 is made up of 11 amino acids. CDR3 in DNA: TGTGCCAGCAGCCCTCTGGGGGAGCAGTTCTTC. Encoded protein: CASSPLGEQFF.

CDR3 loop: CASSVEDIGWGYTF. The CDR3 region has the DNA TGTGCCAGCAGCGTGGAGGACATTGGCTGGGGCTACACCTTC. The gene calls are TRBV9 and TRBJ1-2, with D maybe TRBD1 (5 bases). V was pared by 2 bases and J by 8 bases, with 16 bases between. There are 14 residues in the CDR3. CDR1 and CDR2 from the germline V gene are SGDLS and YYNGEE.

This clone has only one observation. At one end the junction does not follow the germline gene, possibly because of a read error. CDR3 sequence (DNA): TGTGCCATCAGTGGGGACCGCGCTGAGGCTTTCTTT. This translates into CAISGDRAEAFF. V gene TRBV10-3 combines with J gene TRBJ1-1, with D possibly being TRBD1 (5 bases). This CDR3 has 12 amino acids. Per the germline V gene, CDR1 is ENHRY and CDR2 is SYGVKD.

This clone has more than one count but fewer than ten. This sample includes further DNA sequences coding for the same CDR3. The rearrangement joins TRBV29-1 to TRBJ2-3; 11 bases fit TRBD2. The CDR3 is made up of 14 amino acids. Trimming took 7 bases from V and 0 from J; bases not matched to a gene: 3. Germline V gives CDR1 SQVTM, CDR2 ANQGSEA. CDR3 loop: CSARTSGSTDTQYF. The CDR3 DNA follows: TGCAGCGCCCGGACTAGCGGGAGCACAGATACGCAGTATTTT.

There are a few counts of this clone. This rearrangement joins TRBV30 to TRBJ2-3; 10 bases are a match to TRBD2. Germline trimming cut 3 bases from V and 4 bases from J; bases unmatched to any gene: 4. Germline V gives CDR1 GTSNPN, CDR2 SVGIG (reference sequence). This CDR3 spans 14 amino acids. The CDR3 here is CAWRAGGPADTQYF. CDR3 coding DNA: TGTGCCTGGAGAGCGGGAGGGCCGGCAGATACGCAGTATTTT.

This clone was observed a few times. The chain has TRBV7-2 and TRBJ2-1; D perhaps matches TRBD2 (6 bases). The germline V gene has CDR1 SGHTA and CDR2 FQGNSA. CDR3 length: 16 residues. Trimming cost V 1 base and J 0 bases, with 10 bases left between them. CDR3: CASSLGGTSSYNEQFF. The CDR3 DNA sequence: TGTGCCAGCAGCTTAGGCGGGACCAGCTCCTACAATGAGCAGTTCTTC.

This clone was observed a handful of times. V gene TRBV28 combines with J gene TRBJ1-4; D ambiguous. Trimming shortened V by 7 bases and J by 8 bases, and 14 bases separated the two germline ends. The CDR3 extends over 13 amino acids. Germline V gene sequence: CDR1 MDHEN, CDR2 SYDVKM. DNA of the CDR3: TGTGCCAGCACACGGGCTGCGGAGGAAAAACTGTTTTTT. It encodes CASTRAAEEKLFF.

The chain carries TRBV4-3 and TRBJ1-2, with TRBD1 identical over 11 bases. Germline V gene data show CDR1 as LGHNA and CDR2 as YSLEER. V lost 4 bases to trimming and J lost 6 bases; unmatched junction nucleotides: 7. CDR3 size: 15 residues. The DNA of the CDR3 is TGCGCCAGCAGCCTTTCCGGGACAGGGGGACATGGCTACACCTTC. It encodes CASSLSGTGGHGYTF.

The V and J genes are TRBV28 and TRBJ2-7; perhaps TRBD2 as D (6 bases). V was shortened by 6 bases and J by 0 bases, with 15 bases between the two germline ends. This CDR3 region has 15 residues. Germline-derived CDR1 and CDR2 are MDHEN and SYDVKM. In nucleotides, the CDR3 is TGTGCCAGCAGACCCCGGGGGAAGAGCTCCTACGAGCAGTACGTC. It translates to CASRPRGKSSYEQYV.

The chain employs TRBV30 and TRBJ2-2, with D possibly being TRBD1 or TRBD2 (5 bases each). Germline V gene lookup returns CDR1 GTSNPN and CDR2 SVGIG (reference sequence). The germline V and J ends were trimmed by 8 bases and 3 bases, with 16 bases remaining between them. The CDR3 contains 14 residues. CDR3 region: CAQRWGSDTGELFF. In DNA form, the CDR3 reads TGTGCCCAAAGATGGGGGTCGGACACCGGGGAGCTGTTTTTT.

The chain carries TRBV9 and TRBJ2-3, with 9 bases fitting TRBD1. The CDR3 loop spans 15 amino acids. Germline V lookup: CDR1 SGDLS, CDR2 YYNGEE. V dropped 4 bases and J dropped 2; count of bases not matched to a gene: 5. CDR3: CASSTRDRDTDTQYF. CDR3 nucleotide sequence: TGTGCCAGCAGCACCCGGGACAGGGACACAGATACGCAGTATTTT.

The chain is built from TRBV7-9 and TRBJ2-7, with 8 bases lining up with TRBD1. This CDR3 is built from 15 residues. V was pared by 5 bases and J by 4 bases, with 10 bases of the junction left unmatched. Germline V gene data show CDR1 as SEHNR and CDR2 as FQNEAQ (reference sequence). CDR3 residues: CASSTYRGSVYEQYF. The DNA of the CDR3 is TGTGCCAGCAGCACCTACAGGGGGAGTGTATACGAGCAGTACTTC.